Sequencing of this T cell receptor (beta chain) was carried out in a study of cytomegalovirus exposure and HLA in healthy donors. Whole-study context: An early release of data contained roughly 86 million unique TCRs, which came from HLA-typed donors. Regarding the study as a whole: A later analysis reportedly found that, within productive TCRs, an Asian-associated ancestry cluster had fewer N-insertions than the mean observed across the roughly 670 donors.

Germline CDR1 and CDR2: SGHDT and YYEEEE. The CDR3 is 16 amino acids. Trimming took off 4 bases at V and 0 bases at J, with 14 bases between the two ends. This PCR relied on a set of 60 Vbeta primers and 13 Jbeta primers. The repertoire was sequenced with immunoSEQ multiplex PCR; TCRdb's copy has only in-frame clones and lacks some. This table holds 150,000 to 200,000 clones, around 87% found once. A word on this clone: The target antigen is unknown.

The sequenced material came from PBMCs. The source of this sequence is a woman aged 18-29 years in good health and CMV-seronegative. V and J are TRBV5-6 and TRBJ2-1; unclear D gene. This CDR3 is CASSLRVSSSYNEQFF. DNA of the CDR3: TGTGCCAGCAGCCTCCGGGTTTCGAGCTCCTACAATGAGCAGTTCTTC.